This T cell receptor (beta chain) comes out of a study of graft-versus-host responses after intestinal transplantation. Study as a whole: Multivisceral, liver-intestinal, or isolated intestinal transplants were given to recipients. Recipients across the board were started on anti-thymocyte globulin induction, then kept on tacrolimus and steroids for about 3 years. Study-wide points: Recipient bone marrow held GvH clones, some seen earlier in ileum or blood. Within allografts, high graft-versus-host to host-versus-graft clonal ratios were seen among patients with graft-donor T cell macrochimerism.

This CDR3 comprises 15 residues. Germline CDR1 and CDR2: SNHLY and FYNNEI. Trimming cost V 6 bases and J 6 bases; bases outside gene matches: 11. Notes on this clone: The antigen is undetermined.

Only in-frame clones appear in the TCRdb table, and some are missing; sequencing was by immunoSEQ multiplex PCR. The table shows about 61,000 clones, with 94% occurring only once. The sequence was obtained from a human donor who was the organ donor for an intestinal transplant. Sequencing used unstimulated CD4+ T cells sorted from spleen or lymph node cells, obtained before transplant. The chain couples TRBV2 to TRBJ2-3; 8 bases are shared with TRBD1. CDR3 sequence: CASRYAGGVRDTQYF. The CDR3 DNA reads TGTGCCAGCAGATACGCAGGGGGCGTACGGGATACGCAGTATTTT.